A single T cell receptor (beta chain) is shown here with its context. TCRdb used MiXCR to reprocess the reads, holding one entry per CDR3 protein. The sample has around 300,000 distinct CDR3 sequences, more than 9% seen once; the top ten hold 3.5% to 4.5%. Germline lookup yields CDR1 MNHEY and CDR2 SMNVEV (reference sequence). Trimming pared 5 bases from V and 8 bases from J, leaving 15 bases between. The CDR3 spans 13 residues. This entry comes from a study of T cell repertoires in cytomegalovirus infection. Study-level background: It was the public TCR beta signatures that indicated both CMV infection and matching HLA type.

The chain carries TRBV27 and TRBJ1-2; TRBD1 is a possible D gene (6 bases). The TCR was taken from a human donor in good health (CMV status not recorded). Some clones in this sample may be carry-over from other donors' samples. The sample consisted of PBMCs. The CDR3 DNA follows: TGTGCCAGCAGTCCGCGTGGGAGGGGGGGCTACACCTTC. This sequence encodes CASSPRGRGGYTF.